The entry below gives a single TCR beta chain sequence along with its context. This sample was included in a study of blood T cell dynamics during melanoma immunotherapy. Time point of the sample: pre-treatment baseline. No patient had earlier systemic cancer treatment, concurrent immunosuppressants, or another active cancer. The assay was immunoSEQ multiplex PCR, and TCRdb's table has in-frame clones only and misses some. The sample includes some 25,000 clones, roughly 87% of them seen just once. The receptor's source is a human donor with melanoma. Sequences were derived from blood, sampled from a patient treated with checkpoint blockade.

The CDR3 DNA sequence: TGTGCCAGCAGCGCCCCTAGCGGGAGGGCGAACACCGGGGAGCTGTTTTTT. Its translation is CASSAPSGRANTGELFF. The chain recombines TRBV9 with TRBJ2-2, with 12 bases that match TRBD2. V dropped 3 bases and J dropped 0; count of bases not matched to a gene: 3. Germline CDR1 reads SGDLS; CDR2 reads YYNGEE. The CDR3 extends over 17 amino acids.